The 28 T cell receptor beta chains given below trace back to one sample, sequenced in a study of beta chain features in type 1 diabetes. Overall study findings and caveats: There was a moderate but significant shortening of TCRB CDR3s in all four CD4+ subsets of Type 1 diabetes patients.

Expressed TCRB transcripts were sequenced after all isolated RNA was converted to cDNA. The assay was immunoSEQ multiplex PCR, and TCRdb's table has in-frame clones only and misses some. The table shows 250,000 or so clones, with 14% occurring only once. The antigens for these receptors are not known. The sequenced material came from naive CD4+ T cells from blood. These receptor sequences come from a young man with type 1 diabetes.

V and J are TRBV28 and TRBJ1-1; no firm D call. The CDR3 consists of 11 residues. The V and J ends lost 10 bases and 5 bases respectively, with 11 bases between them. The V gene's germline CDR1 is MDHEN and CDR2 SYDVKM. The CDR3 sequence is CATLVGTEAFF. The CDR3 region has the DNA TGTGCCACCTTAGTCGGGACTGAAGCTTTCTTT. Combining the CDR3 with reference TRBV28 and TRBJ1-1 gives the whole variable domain DVKVTQSSRYLVKRTGEKVFLECVQDMDHENMFWYRQDPGLGLRLIYFSYDVKMKEKGDIPEGYSVSREKKERFSLILESASTNQTSMYLCATLVGTEAFFGQGTRLTVV.

This clone was seen a handful of times. The chain uses TRBV5-4 and TRBJ2-1; a possible D gene is TRBD2 (6 bases). This CDR3 region has 16 residues. Germline CDR1 is SGHNT and CDR2 is YYREEE (reference sequence). The ends were cut back, 4 bases at V and 2 bases at J, with 16 bases in the middle. The CDR3 sequence is CASSLPGGSTYNEQFF. CDR3 coding DNA: TGTGCCAGCAGCCTCCCCGGGGGATCCACCTACAATGAGCAGTTCTTC.

This clone was counted a few times. V is TRBV7-9 and J is TRBJ1-2; the match to TRBD1 covers 8 bases. V lost 4 bases to trimming and J lost 6 bases; unmatched junction nucleotides: 7. The CDR3 covers 14 residues. CDR1 SEHNR and CDR2 FQNEAQ come from the germline V gene (reference sequence). The CDR3: CASSSQGAEDGYTF. CDR3 nucleotide sequence: TGTGCCAGCAGCTCCCAGGGGGCAGAGGATGGCTACACCTTC.

Only a few counts were recorded for this clone. The chain recombines TRBV11-3 with TRBJ2-2; 7 nucleotides align to TRBD1. Per germline, CDR1 SGHNT and CDR2 YENEEA. The CDR3 covers 15 residues. The junction had 3 bases not matched to a gene; V was cut back by 3 bases and J by 2 bases. This chain's CDR3 is CASSLTGINTGELFF. In DNA form, the CDR3 reads TGTGCCAGCAGCTTGACAGGGATTAACACCGGGGAGCTGTTTTTT.

The chain combines TRBV7-2 with TRBJ2-2; 8 nucleotides agree with TRBD1. The CDR3 runs to 15 residues. V was clipped by 1 base and J by 6 bases; unmatched bases: 4. Germline V lookup: CDR1 SGHTA, CDR2 FQGNSA. CDR3 sequence (DNA): TGTGCCAGCAGCTTAGGGACAGGGATTCCCGGGGAGCTGTTTTTT. Protein sequence: CASSLGTGIPGELFF.

V and J are TRBV29-1 and TRBJ2-5; unclear D gene. V was pared by 3 bases and J by 5 bases, with 4 bases between. The CDR3 spans 10 residues. CDR1 SQVTM and CDR2 ANQGSEA come from the germline V gene. The CDR3 nucleotides read TGCAGCGTTGATCAGGAGACCCAGTACTTC. It translates to CSVDQETQYF.

The V call is TRBV30, the J call TRBJ1-1, with D possibly being TRBD1 (6 bases). V was clipped by 0 bases and J by 6 bases, with 17 bases between them. This CDR3 region has 15 residues. Germline CDR1 and CDR2: GTSNPN and SVGIG (reference sequence). Here the CDR3 DNA reads TGTGCCTGGAGTGTTCGCAGGGGCCACGGGGCTGAAGCTTTCTTT. Amino acids: CAWSVRRGHGAEAFF.

J is TRBJ2-3 and V is TRBV7-2; 7 bases are a match to TRBD1. CDR3 size: 14 residues. V was clipped by 2 bases and J by 3 bases; unmatched bases: 2. Germline CDR1 reads SGHTA; CDR2 reads FQGNSA. Here the CDR3 DNA reads TGTGCCAGCAGCTTACAGGGGGAAACAGATACGCAGTATTTT. Its protein product is CASSLQGETDTQYF.

The table lists this clone with a few counts. The chain uses TRBV4-2 and TRBJ2-3; 8 bases are shared with TRBD2. The CDR3 contains 18 residues. Germline CDR1 and CDR2: LGHNA and YNFKEQ. Losses at the gene ends were 4 bases for V and 5 bases for J; bases not matched to a gene: 17. CDR3 sequence: CASSRRPTRGTSLDTQYF. The CDR3 DNA sequence: TGTGCCAGCAGCCGTCGCCCCACCCGGGGGACTAGTTTAGATACGCAGTATTTT.

This chain links TRBV6-1 with TRBJ2-3; 7 bases are shared with TRBD2. This CDR3 spans 14 amino acids. The germline gives CDR1 MNHNS, CDR2 SASEGT. Unmatched junction bases numbered 6, after V lost 8 bases and J lost 1 base. As DNA, the CDR3 is TGTGCCAGCCTTGATGCGGGAGGCACAGATACGCAGTATTTT. Protein: CASLDAGGTDTQYF.

A remark on this clone: Other nucleotide sequences from this sample produce the same CDR3. The chain carries TRBV5-1 and TRBJ1-1, with TRBD1 matching 8 bases. CDR3 length: 15 amino acids. CDR1 and CDR2 from the germline V gene are SGHRS and YFSETQ. Trimming took 0 bases from V and 0 from J; bases not matched to a gene: 1. The CDR3 is CASSLGDRLNTEAFF. CDR3 sequence (DNA): TGCGCCAGCAGCTTGGGGGACAGGCTGAACACTGAAGCTTTCTTT.

V usage is TRBV25-1 and J usage is TRBJ2-2, with D uncertain. The CDR3 covers 14 residues. CDR1 is MGHDK and CDR2 is SYGVNS in the germline V gene. Trimming took off 3 bases at V and 6 bases at J, with 11 bases between the two ends. The CDR3 DNA follows: TGTGCCAGCAGTGAGTACCAGGCCCCCGGGGAGCTGTTTTTT. This gives the protein CASSEYQAPGELFF.

There are a few counts of this clone. J is TRBJ2-7 and V is TRBV5-1; TRBD1 is a possible D gene (5 bases). Looked up from germline, CDR1 is SGHRS and CDR2 is YFSETQ. The V gene lost 2 bases and the J gene lost 3 bases, with 15 bases spanning the gap. This CDR3 region has 15 residues. The CDR3 DNA sequence: TGCGCCAGCAGCTTTGATCTTGAAGGACACTACGAGCAGTACTTC. Protein sequence: CASSFDLEGHYEQYF.

The chain combines TRBV5-1 with TRBJ2-1; no clear D. Looked up from germline, CDR1 is SGHRS and CDR2 is YFSETQ. This CDR3 region has 13 residues. V shed 4 bases and J shed 9 bases, with 14 bases lying between them. The CDR3 region is CASSLDGEAEQFF. CDR3 coding DNA: TGCGCCAGCAGCCTGGACGGAGAAGCTGAGCAGTTCTTC.

This clone was observed a few times. The gene calls are TRBV9 and TRBJ2-7; 7 bases match TRBD2. The germline V gene encodes CDR1 SGDLS and CDR2 YYNGEE. This CDR3 is 16 amino acids long. V gave up 1 base and J gave up 2 bases; unmatched junction bases: 9. In nucleotides, the CDR3 is TGTGCCAGCAGCGTAACCGCGGGAGACAGCCCCTACGAGCAGTACTTC. It translates to CASSVTAGDSPYEQYF. Filled out from reference TRBV9 and TRBJ2-7, the complete variable domain reads DSGVTQTPKHLITATGQRVTLRCSPRSGDLSVYWYQQSLDQGLQFLIQYYNGEERAKGNILERFSAQQFPDLHSELNLSSLELGDSALYFCASSVTAGDSPYEQYFGPGTRLTVT.

The rearrangement joins TRBV15 to TRBJ2-2, with a weak D call TRBD1 (6 bases). V lost 4 bases to trimming and J lost 1 base, with 10 bases between them. Germline-derived CDR1 and CDR2 are LNHNV and YYDKDF (reference sequence). The CDR3 runs 15 residues. CDR3 nucleotide sequence: TGTGCCACCAGCACTAGGACAGTGAACACCGGGGAGCTGTTTTTT. This encodes CATSTRTVNTGELFF.

V is TRBV2 and J is TRBJ2-1, with 10 bases fitting TRBD2. In germline, CDR1 is SNHLY, CDR2 FYNNEI. The J segment lost 3 bases and the V segment lost 6 bases, leaving 2 bases of the junction unmatched. The CDR3 loop spans 14 amino acids. CDR3 sequence (DNA): TGTGCCAGCAGCATAGCGGGGGGCTACAATGAGCAGTTCTTC. It encodes CASSIAGGYNEQFF.

This chain connects TRBV7-6 to TRBJ2-7; 7 bases agree with TRBD1. The V gene's germline CDR1 is SGHVS and CDR2 FNYEAQ. The CDR3 is 16 amino acids. V lost 6 bases and J lost 2; bases outside the gene matches: 13. CDR3 sequence: CASSRDSRTLAYEQYF. For the CDR3, the DNA is TGTGCCAGCAGTCGGGACAGCAGAACTCTCGCCTACGAGCAGTACTTC.

This clone was detected only a few times. The genes are TRBV30 and TRBJ2-4, with a tentative D call TRBD1 (6 bases). The CDR3 sequence is 16 residues long. Germline lookup yields CDR1 GTSNPN and CDR2 SVGIG (reference sequence). The V end lost 2 bases, the J end lost 0 bases, and 14 bases lay between the germline ends. The CDR3 coding sequence is TGTGCCTGGAGTCCTCAAGGACAGTTAGCCAAAAACATTCAGTACTTC. Its protein product is CAWSPQGQLAKNIQYF. The variable domain in full, completed from reference TRBV30 and TRBJ2-4, reads SQTIHQWPATLVQPVGSPLSLECTVEGTSNPNLYWYRQAAGRGLQLLFYSVGIGQISSEVPQNLSASRPQDRQFILSSKKLLLSDSGFYLCAWSPQGQLAKNIQYFGAGTRLSVL.

This clone was observed a handful of times. The CDR3 is CASSLVRGGSYEQYF. CDR3 nucleotide sequence: TGCGCCAGCAGCTTGGTTCGGGGAGGAAGTTACGAGCAGTACTTC. V gene TRBV5-1 combines with J gene TRBJ2-7; D is possibly TRBD2 (6 bases). The CDR3 consists of 15 residues. Trimming took 0 bases from V and 4 from J, leaving 14 bases between them. CDR1 is SGHRS and CDR2 is YFSETQ in the germline V gene.

The chain is built from TRBV30 and TRBJ1-6, with 7 bases that match TRBD1. Germline assignment: CDR1 GTSNPN and CDR2 SVGIG (reference sequence). This CDR3 has 13 residues. The V gene end was trimmed by 5 bases and the J gene end by 4 bases; junction bases not matched to a gene: 2. The CDR3 protein is CAWAGQYNSPLHF. CDR3 DNA: TGTGCCTGGGCGGGACAGTATAATTCACCCCTCCACTTT. Variable domain in full (rest from reference TRBV30 and TRBJ1-6): SQTIHQWPATLVQPVGSPLSLECTVEGTSNPNLYWYRQAAGRGLQLLFYSVGIGQISSEVPQNLSASRPQDRQFILSSKKLLLSDSGFYLCAWAGQYNSPLHFGNGTRLTVT.

The rearrangement joins TRBV30 to TRBJ2-7; D might be TRBD1 (6 bases). This CDR3 region has 14 residues. Trimming stripped 3 bases from V and 6 bases from J, with 18 bases between. Germline V gene sequence: CDR1 GTSNPN, CDR2 SVGIG (reference sequence). The CDR3 protein is CAWSVSRSRGEQYF. The CDR3 bases are TGTGCCTGGAGCGTAAGCAGATCCAGGGGCGAGCAGTACTTC. The entire variable domain, with the rest obtained from reference TRBV30 and TRBJ2-7, is as follows: SQTIHQWPATLVQPVGSPLSLECTVEGTSNPNLYWYRQAAGRGLQLLFYSVGIGQISSEVPQNLSASRPQDRQFILSSKKLLLSDSGFYLCAWSVSRSRGEQYFGPGTRLTVT.

The sample holds a few counts of this clone. The chain links TRBV15 to TRBJ1-6, with 9 bases fitting TRBD1. Germline trimming cut 4 bases from V and 8 bases from J; bases unmatched to any gene: 6. The CDR3 spans 15 residues. Germline CDR1 LNHNV, CDR2 YYDKDF (reference sequence). The CDR3 nucleotides are TGTGCCACCAGCAAGTTACGGGACAGGGATTCACCCCTCCACTTT. Encoded protein: CATSKLRDRDSPLHF.

This clone was counted between two and nine times. V usage is TRBV18 and J usage is TRBJ2-1; 7 bases fit TRBD2. The CDR3 is 14 residues long. V shed 6 bases, J shed 5 bases, and the junction held 7 bases outside the gene matches. Looked up from germline, CDR1 is KGHSH and CDR2 is LQKENI. CDR3 nucleotide sequence: TGTGCCAGCTCCGCCGGGACTACCGACAATGAGCAGTTCTTC. Translating gives CASSAGTTDNEQFF.

This chain connects TRBV29-1 to TRBJ1-5; tentatively, D is TRBD1 (6 bases). The V gene's germline CDR1 is SQVTM and CDR2 ANQGSEA. With 4 bases removed from V and 5 bases from J, the gap between germline ends came to 9 bases. CDR3 size: 12 residues. CDR3 sequence: CSVGGGDQPQHF. CDR3 sequence (DNA): TGCAGCGTTGGCGGGGGCGATCAGCCCCAGCATTTT.

The V call is TRBV19, the J call TRBJ1-2; 8 bases fit TRBD1. The V gene end was trimmed by 7 bases and the J gene end by 8 bases; junction bases not matched to a gene: 9. The germline V gene has CDR1 LNHDA and CDR2 SQIVND (reference sequence). The CDR3 length is 13 residues. The CDR3 DNA reads as TGTGCCAGTAATCGACAGGGGTTTAGGGGCTACACCTTC. It codes for CASNRQGFRGYTF. Drawing the rest from reference TRBV19 and TRBJ1-2, the complete variable domain is DGGITQSPKYLFRKEGQNVTLSCEQNLNHDAMYWYRQDPGQGLRLIYYSQIVNDFQKGDIAEGYSVSREKKESFPLTVTSAQKNPTAFYLCASNRQGFRGYTFGSGTRLTVV.

V is TRBV9 and J is TRBJ2-7; no reliable D call. Germline CDR1 reads SGDLS; CDR2 reads YYNGEE. V was shortened by 8 bases and J by 2 bases, with 14 bases between the two germline ends. This CDR3 region has 13 residues. CDR3 protein: CARGSLVPYEQYF. CDR3 in DNA: TGTGCCAGGGGCAGTCTTGTCCCCTACGAGCAGTACTTC.

This clone has more than one count but fewer than ten. CDR3 nucleotide sequence: TGCGCCAGCAGCTTGGGGACAGGGGTTGGTAATCAGCCCCAGCATTTT. Its protein product is CASSLGTGVGNQPQHF. The chain recombines TRBV5-1 with TRBJ1-5, with TRBD1 matching over 9 bases. This CDR3 is built from 16 residues. J gave up 4 bases and V 0 bases, and 5 bases lay outside the gene matches. Germline CDR1 and CDR2: SGHRS and YFSETQ. Drawing the rest from reference TRBV5-1 and TRBJ1-5, the complete variable domain is KAGVTQTPRYLIKTRGQQVTLSCSPISGHRSVSWYQQTPGQGLQFLFEYFSETQRNKGNFPGRFSGRQFSNSRSEMNVSTLELGDSALYLCASSLGTGVGNQPQHFGDGTRLSIL.